This T cell receptor (beta chain) stems from a study of identical twins. Findings of the study overall: Possibly, invariant MAIT and iNKT cells partly confounded zero-insertion analyses. Abundant cord blood beta clonotypes carried fewer insertions; memory repertoires showed none.

As concerns this clonotype: Its antigen is undetermined.

TCRdb re-called the 5' RACE reads through MiXCR, storing one row per CDR3 protein. This table holds 500,000 to 700,000 distinct CDR3 sequences, roughly 6.6% found once. V lost 6 bases and J 9 bases, leaving 12 bases between the germline ends. The CDR3 loop spans 12 amino acids. These same records also appear under a second study, on yellow fever vaccine responses in identical twins. That report notes: Twins' vaccine T cell responses were reported to seem partly convergent and partly personalized.

The sequence derives from a woman aged 18 to 35 in good health. The chain uses TRBV12-3 or TRBV12-4 and TRBJ2-4; possibly TRBD1 for D (6 bases). The sample comprised PBMCs. This CDR3 reads CASRKDSGIQYF. The CDR3 DNA sequence: TGTGCCAGCAGGAAGGACAGTGGCATTCAGTACTTC.